This entry concerns a single T cell receptor beta chain. This table comes from immunoSEQ multiplex PCR, and its TCRdb copy is limited to in-frame clones, with some not included. The repertoire has about 120,000 clones, 90% of them found once; the top ten carry 0.75% to 0.85%. This record belongs to a study of T cell clones after liver transplantation. The starting material was CD4+ T cells from blood, obtained 12 months after liver transplant. The sequence came from a human patient who received a liver transplant. Some T cells may be supplied by the graft donor.

The CDR3 sequence: CASRRQGAEEQFF. In nucleotides, the CDR3 is TGCGCCAGCAGAAGGCAGGGGGCAGAGGAGCAGTTCTTC. The chain uses TRBV5-1 and TRBJ2-1, with TRBD1 matching 8 bases. The CDR3 contains 13 residues. CDR1 is SGHRS and CDR2 is YFSETQ in the germline V gene. Trimming removed 5 bases from V and 10 bases from J; junction bases left unmatched: 8. Full variable domain (rest looked up from reference TRBV5-1 and TRBJ2-1): KAGVTQTPRYLIKTRGQQVTLSCSPISGHRSVSWYQQTPGQGLQFLFEYFSETQRNKGNFPGRFSGRQFSNSRSEMNVSTLELGDSALYLCASRRQGAEEQFFGPGTRLTVL.